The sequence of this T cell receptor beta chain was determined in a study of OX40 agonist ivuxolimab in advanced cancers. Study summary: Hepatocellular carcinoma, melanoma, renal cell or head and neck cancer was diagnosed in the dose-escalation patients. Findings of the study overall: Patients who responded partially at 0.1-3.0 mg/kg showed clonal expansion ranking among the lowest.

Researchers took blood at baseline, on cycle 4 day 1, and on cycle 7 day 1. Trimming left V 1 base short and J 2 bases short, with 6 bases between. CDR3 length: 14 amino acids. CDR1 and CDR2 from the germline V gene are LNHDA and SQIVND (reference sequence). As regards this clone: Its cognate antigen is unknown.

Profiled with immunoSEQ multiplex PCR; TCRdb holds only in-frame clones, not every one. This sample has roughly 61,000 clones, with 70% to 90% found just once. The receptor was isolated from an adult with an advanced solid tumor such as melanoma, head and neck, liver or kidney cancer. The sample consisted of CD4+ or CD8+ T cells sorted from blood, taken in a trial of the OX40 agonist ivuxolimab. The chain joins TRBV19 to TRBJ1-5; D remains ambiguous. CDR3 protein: CASSIVSRNQPQHF. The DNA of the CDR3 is TGTGCCAGTAGTATAGTCAGTCGCAATCAGCCCCAGCATTTT.